The entry that follows covers one T cell receptor (beta chain) sequence. cDNA came from about 0.5 to 1 ug RNA primed by random hexamers. TCRdb called the immunoSEQ multiplex PCR reads again in MiXCR, with one record for every CDR3 protein. The repertoire has some 260,000 distinct CDR3 sequences, around 84% of them found once; the top ten carry 0.11%. These data belong to a study of CD8 T cells in Susac syndrome. This CDR3 comprises 14 residues. V was cut by 4 bases and J by 2 bases, with 12 bases left in between. The germline CDR1 and CDR2 sequences are SGHVS and FNYEAQ. Material for sequencing was CD8+ T cells from PBMCs. The chain links TRBV7-6 to TRBJ2-7; a weak D match, TRBD2 (6 bases). This TCR was sampled from a human donor with multiple sclerosis. CDR3 protein: CASSSGLTPYEQYF. The CDR3 nucleotides are TGTGCCAGCAGCTCGGGACTGACTCCCTACGAGCAGTACTTC.